These 6 T cell receptor beta chains were sequenced from one sample in a study of Graves' ophthalmopathy and Graves' hyperthyroidism. TCR beta CDR3 amplification used RNA transcripts. HTBI primers were used in a first-round RT-PCR, which preceded a second-round multiplex PCR. Via MiXCR, TCRdb re-called the multiplex PCR reads, giving one row per CDR3 protein. The data show more than 300,000 distinct CDR3 sequences, 15% seen once. Sequences were obtained from peripheral blood. Every receptor here comes from a young woman with stable Graves' hyperthyroidism.

A few counts support this clonotype. The chain combines TRBV14 with TRBJ1-2; TRBD1 agrees at 11 bases. This CDR3 is 20 amino acids long. Germline CDR1 is SGHDN and CDR2 is FVKESK. V trimming: 4 bases; J trimming: 0 bases; junction bases outside the gene matches: 16. Here the CDR3 DNA reads TGTGCCAGCAGCCGGCCCCGGACAGGGGGCACCAAGATTTCTAACTATGGCTACACCTTC. Translation gives CASSRPRTGGTKISNYGYTF.

In regard to this clonotype: The CDR3 carries no conserved terminal phenylalanine or tryptophan, so it likely arises from a read error. V is TRBV12-3 or TRBV12-4 and J is TRBJ1-5; 7 nucleotides line up with TRBD1. The CDR3 consists of 14 residues. The CDR3 DNA sequence: TGTGCCAGCAAACAGGGGTTTGGCAATCGGCCCCAGCATTAT. This gives the protein CASKQGFGNRPQHY.

This clonotype was seen repeatedly, ten times or more. This chain uses TRBV20-1 with TRBJ2-7, with D uncertain. CDR3 length: 14 amino acids. The V end lost 1 base, the J end lost 3 bases, and 13 bases lay between the germline ends. CDR1 is DFQATT, CDR2 SNEGSKA, per germline (reference sequence). In nucleotides, the CDR3 is TGCAGTGCTAGAGGGATGGACCAAATCTACGAGCAGTACTTC. This codes for CSARGMDQIYEQYF.

This clonotype was counted many times. The genes are TRBV6-1 and TRBJ1-2; D is undetermined. Germline CDR1 and CDR2: MNHNS and SASEGT. Trimming cost V 4 bases and J 0 bases, with 12 bases left between them. The CDR3 has 15 amino acids. The CDR3 spells CASSVPGRANYGYTF. The CDR3 bases are TGTGCCAGCAGTGTCCCGGGTAGGGCTAACTATGGCTACACCTTC.

This clonotype showed up just a few times. The chain combines TRBV6-1 with TRBJ2-7, with 7 bases that match TRBD2. Per germline, CDR1 MNHNS and CDR2 SASEGT. J was trimmed by 6 bases and V by 2 bases; bases with no gene match: 7. The CDR3 runs to 14 residues. The CDR3 reads CASSELGGMCEQYF. The CDR3 nucleotides read TGTGCCAGCAGTGAACTCGGGGGGATGTGCGAGCAGTACTTC.

The V and J genes are TRBV29-1 and TRBJ2-7; 7 nucleotides match TRBD2. CDR3 length equals 15 residues. Germline-derived CDR1 and CDR2 are SQVTM and ANQGSEA. The V gene end was trimmed by 0 bases and the J gene end by 7 bases; junction bases not matched to a gene: 12. CDR3 amino acids: CSVEERPGGGREQYF. Here the CDR3 DNA reads TGCAGCGTTGAAGAGAGGCCCGGGGGAGGGAGGGAGCAGTACTTC.